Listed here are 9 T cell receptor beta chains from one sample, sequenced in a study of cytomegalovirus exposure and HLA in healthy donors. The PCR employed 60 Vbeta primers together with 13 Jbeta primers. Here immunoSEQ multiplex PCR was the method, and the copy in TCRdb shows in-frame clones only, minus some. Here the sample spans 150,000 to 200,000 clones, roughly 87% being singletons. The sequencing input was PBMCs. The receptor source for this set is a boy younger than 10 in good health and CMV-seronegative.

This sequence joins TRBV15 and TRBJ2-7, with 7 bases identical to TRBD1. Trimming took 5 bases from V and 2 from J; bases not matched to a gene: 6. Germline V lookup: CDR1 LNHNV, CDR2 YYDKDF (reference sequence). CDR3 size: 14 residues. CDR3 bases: TGTGCCACCAGCGGCCGACAGGGTCCCTACGAGCAGTACTTC. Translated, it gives CATSGRQGPYEQYF.

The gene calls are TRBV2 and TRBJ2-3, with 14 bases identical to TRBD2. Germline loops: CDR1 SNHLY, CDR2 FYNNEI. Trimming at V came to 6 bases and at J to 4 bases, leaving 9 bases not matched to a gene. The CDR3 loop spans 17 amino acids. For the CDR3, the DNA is TGTGCCAGCAGGTGGACTAGCGGGAGGATCGAGGCAGATACGCAGTATTTT. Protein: CASRWTSGRIEADTQYF.

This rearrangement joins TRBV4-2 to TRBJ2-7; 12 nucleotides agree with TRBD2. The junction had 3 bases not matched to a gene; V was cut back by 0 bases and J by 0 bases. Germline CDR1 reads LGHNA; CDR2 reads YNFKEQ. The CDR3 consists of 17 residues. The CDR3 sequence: CASSQELAGGSSYEQYF. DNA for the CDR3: TGTGCCAGCAGCCAAGAACTAGCGGGAGGAAGCTCCTACGAGCAGTACTTC.

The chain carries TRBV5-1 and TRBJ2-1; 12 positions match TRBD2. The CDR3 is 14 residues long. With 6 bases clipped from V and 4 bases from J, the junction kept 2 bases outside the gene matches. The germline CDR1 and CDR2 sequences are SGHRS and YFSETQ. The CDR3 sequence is CASTSGGGYNEQFF. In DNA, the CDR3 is TGCGCCAGCACTAGCGGGGGGGGATACAATGAGCAGTTCTTC.

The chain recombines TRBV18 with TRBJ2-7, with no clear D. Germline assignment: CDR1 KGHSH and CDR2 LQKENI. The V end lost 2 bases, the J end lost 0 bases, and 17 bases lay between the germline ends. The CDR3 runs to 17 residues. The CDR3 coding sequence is TGTGCCAGCTCACCATTAACCCAGGCTGTCGGCTCCTACGAGCAGTACTTC. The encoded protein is CASSPLTQAVGSYEQYF.

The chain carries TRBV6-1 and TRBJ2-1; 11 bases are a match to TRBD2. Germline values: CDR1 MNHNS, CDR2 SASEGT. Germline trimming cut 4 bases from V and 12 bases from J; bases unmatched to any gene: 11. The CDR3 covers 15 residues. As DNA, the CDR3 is TGTGCCAGCAGTGCCGACCTCGGACTAGCGGGCGGGCAGTTCTTC. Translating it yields CASSADLGLAGGQFF.

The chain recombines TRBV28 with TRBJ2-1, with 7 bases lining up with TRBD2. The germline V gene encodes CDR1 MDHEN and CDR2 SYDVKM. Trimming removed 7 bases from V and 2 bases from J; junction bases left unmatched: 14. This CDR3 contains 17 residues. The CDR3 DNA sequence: TGTGCCAGCACCGCACCCCTAGCGGACCCAACCTACAATGAGCAGTTCTTC. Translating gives CASTAPLADPTYNEQFF.

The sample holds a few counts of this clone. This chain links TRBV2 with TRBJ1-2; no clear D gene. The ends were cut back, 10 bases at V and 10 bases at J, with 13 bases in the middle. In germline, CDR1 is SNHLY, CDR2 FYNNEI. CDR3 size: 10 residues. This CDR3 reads CAMPDYSYTF. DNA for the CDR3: TGTGCCATGCCGGACTACTCCTACACCTTC.

CDR3 coding DNA: TGTGCCAGCAGCCCACAGGGGTTGGAGAATGAAAAACTGTTTTTT. It is translated as CASSPQGLENEKLFF. The V and J genes are TRBV6-6 and TRBJ1-4; 7 bases align to TRBD1. V lost 6 bases, J lost 5 bases, and 9 bases stayed unmatched. CDR1 MNHNY and CDR2 SVGAGI come from the germline V gene (reference sequence). This CDR3 has 15 amino acids.